This T cell receptor (beta chain) is drawn from a study of cytomegalovirus exposure and HLA in healthy donors. Whole-study context: Prior work identified around 110 million unique TCR beta sequences in 150 million to 200 million T cells.

With 60 Vbeta and 13 Jbeta primers, the PCR was carried out. Data came from immunoSEQ multiplex PCR; TCRdb stores just in-frame clones and leaves some out. The sample has under 150,000 clones; around 75% are singletons. As concerns this clone: No antigen is known for it.

Study-wide findings and caveats: The dataset shows that most TCR sequences were rare, while some public TCRs occurred in many donors.

This CDR3 is 15 amino acids long. CDR1 is SGHTS, CDR2 YDEGEE, per germline. Trimming shortened V by 4 bases and J by 4 bases, and 15 bases separated the two germline ends. Likely unrecorded immune exposures existed in these nominally healthy donors. Sequenced input: PBMCs. V gene TRBV5-8 combines with J gene TRBJ1-5, with TRBD1 as a possible D gene (5 bases). This receptor was identified in a woman younger than 35 in good health and CMV-seronegative. CDR3: CASSPDSTLNQPQHF. The CDR3 DNA sequence: TGTGCCAGCAGCCCAGACAGTACTTTGAATCAGCCCCAGCATTTT.